This TCR beta chain was profiled in a study of cytomegalovirus exposure and HLA in healthy donors. Study-wide findings and caveats: Reported results showed that the classifier diagnosed cytomegalovirus status with high specificity and sensitivity. The likely origin of a cluster of highly shared sequence variants was a sequencing artifact.

To note about this clone: Its antigen is unidentified.

Both 60 Vbeta primers and 13 Jbeta primers went into the PCR. Sequenced by immunoSEQ multiplex PCR; TCRdb stores in-frame clones only, minus some. This sample has 75,000 to 80,000 clones, with just over 70% found just once. Germline trimming cut 5 bases from V and 7 bases from J; bases unmatched to any gene: 9. The germline gives CDR1 SEHNR, CDR2 FQNEAQ (reference sequence). The CDR3 runs to 15 residues. Material for sequencing was PBMCs. The chain links TRBV7-9 to TRBJ2-1, with 9 positions matching TRBD2. The source of this sequence is a man aged 55 to 70 in good health and CMV-seropositive. DNA for the CDR3: TGTGCCAGCAGCCCCCCCGGGCGGGAGGGAAATGAGCAGTTCTTC. Translating it yields CASSPPGREGNEQFF.